This TCR beta chain appears in the sequencing data of a study of blood T cell repertoires in COVID-19. TCRdb's table, derived via immunoSEQ multiplex PCR, lists solely in-frame clones and lacks some. The table has about 230,000 clones, about nine tenths seen once. This CDR3 comprises 15 residues. Trimming stripped 2 bases from V and 0 bases from J, with 11 bases between. Germline lookup yields CDR1 LNHDA and CDR2 SQIVND (reference sequence). This sequence was found in a woman aged 55 to 70 with acute or convalescent COVID-19. V usage is TRBV19 and J usage is TRBJ2-7; D is possibly TRBD2 (6 bases). Sequences were obtained from peripheral blood. CDR3 nucleotides: TGTGCCAGTAGTATAATTGCTAGCGCCTCCTACGAGCAGTACTTC. This sequence encodes CASSIIASASYEQYF.